A selection of T cell receptor beta chains follows, all from one sample in a study of blood T cell repertoires in COVID-19. TCRdb's table, derived via immunoSEQ multiplex PCR, lists solely in-frame clones and lacks some. The sample includes about 320,000 clones, 87% of them seen just once. The sequencing input was PBMCs or T cells enriched from blood (not recorded which). Every receptor here comes from a woman in her late teens or twenties who had recovered from COVID-19. The CDR3 runs from the conserved cysteine through the conserved F or W. A D gene is named only where the DNA matches it firmly. Clone size is stated in some rows and not others, as once, few, many or a class when expanded.

once	TRBV7-3	-	12	TRBJ2-1	TGTGCCAGCAGCTTACAGCGTGGTGAGCAGTTCTTC	CASSLQRGEQFF
-	TRBV7-2	-	15	TRBJ1-6	TGTGCCAGCAGCTTAGTAGGCCAGGGAGGCTCACCCCTCCACTTT	CASSLVGQGGSPLHF
-	TRBV11-2	TRBD2	16	TRBJ2-3	TGTGCCAGCAGCTGGGGACTAGCGGGAGAGACAGATACGCAGTATTTT	CASSWGLAGETDTQYF
-	TRBV6-5	-	14	TRBJ1-5	TGTGCCAGCAGTTATGGACAAGGGAATCAGCCCCAGCATTTT	CASSYGQGNQPQHF
few	TRBV5-1	TRBD1	17	TRBJ1-2	TGCGCCAGCAGCTGGGCACTCGCGGCAGGGGGCGACTATGGCTACACCTTC	CASSWALAAGGDYGYTF
-	TRBV5-8	-	14	TRBJ2-2	TGTGCCAGCAGCTTGGGAGGGAACACCGGGGAGCTGTTTTTT	CASSLGGNTGELFF
-	TRBV14	-	14	TRBJ2-2	TGTGCCAGCAGCCCGACTCGGAACACCGGGGAGCTGTTTTTT	CASSPTRNTGELFF
few	TRBV24-1	-	13	TRBJ1-5	TGTGCCACCAGTGGACAGCCCAATCAGCCCCAGCATTTT	CATSGQPNQPQHF
-	TRBV18	TRBD2	17	TRBJ2-7	TGTGCCAGCTCACCACTTTCCGGACTAGCGGAAACCTACGAGCAGTACTTC	CASSPLSGLAETYEQYF
-	TRBV4-3	TRBD1	16	TRBJ1-2	TGCGCCAGCAGCCTCCGGGGACAGGACCGTCTCTATGGCTACACCTTC	CASSLRGQDRLYGYTF
-	TRBV5-1	-	15	TRBJ1-2	TGCGCCAGCAGCTTGGTTGGGACACCGAACTATGGCTACACCTTC	CASSLVGTPNYGYTF
-	TRBV4-2	TRBD1	17	TRBJ1-5	TGTGCCAGCAGCCAAGATTATACAGGGGGGGACAATCAGCCCCAGCATTTT	CASSQDYTGGDNQPQHF
-	TRBV10-3	TRBD1	15	TRBJ1-1	TGTGCCATCAGTCGGACAGGGCGAGGGTACACTGAAGCTTTCTTT	CAISRTGRGYTEAFF
-	TRBV29-1	TRBD1	13	TRBJ1-2	TGCAGCGTCCGCCGACAGGGTGTCGGTGGCTACACCTTC	CSVRRQGVGGYTF
-	TRBV4-3	TRBD1	12	TRBJ1-1	TGCGCCAGCAGCCCGGACAGGGAACAGGCTTTCTTT	CASSPDREQAFF
-	TRBV19	TRBD2	16	TRBJ2-1	TGTGCCAGTAGCGGACCTTCTAGCGGGGAGCACAATGAGCAGTTCTTC	CASSGPSSGEHNEQFF
-	TRBV11-3	-	13	TRBJ1-3	TGTGCCAGCAGTCCAGGGTCTGGAAACACCATATATTTT	CASSPGSGNTIYF
-	TRBV9	TRBD1	18	TRBJ1-2	TGTGCCAGCAGCCCCCTCCGTCCCGGGACAGGGCATAACTATGGCTACACCTTC	CASSPLRPGTGHNYGYTF
-	TRBV5-6	TRBD2	16	TRBJ2-3	TGTGCCAGCAGCTCCACCGGGACTAGCAGGACAGATACGCAGTATTTT	CASSSTGTSRTDTQYF
-	TRBV2	TRBD1	17	TRBJ2-1	TGTGCCAGTAGGGGACAGGGTCATATTGGGTCCTACAATGAGCAGTTCTTC	CASRGQGHIGSYNEQFF
-	TRBV27	TRBD1	18	TRBJ2-7	TGTGCCAGCAGTTTAAGTGGGACAGGGGGCTTCCTTACCTACGAGCAGTACTTC	CASSLSGTGGFLTYEQYF
-	TRBV6-6	TRBD2	14	TRBJ2-7	TGTGCCAGCTGTTTCCCAGCGGGGGGCTACGAGCAGTACTTC	CASCFPAGGYEQYF
-	TRBV7-2	-	16	TRBJ2-1	TGTGCCAGCAGCCTACCAGGGGCTAGCTCGATGCATGAGCAGTTCTTC	CASSLPGASSMHEQFF
-	TRBV6-2/TRBV6-3	TRBD1	15	TRBJ2-3	TGTGCCAGCAGTTACTCGGGACAGGACCCAGATACGCAGTATTTT	CASSYSGQDPDTQYF
-	TRBV7-3	TRBD2	15	TRBJ2-1	TGTGCCAGCAGCCCCAGACTAGCGGGCTACAATGAGCAGTTCTTC	CASSPRLAGYNEQFF
once	TRBV28	TRBD2	17	TRBJ2-1	TGTGCCAGCAGTTTAGCAGGACTAGCGGGAGGGTCCAATGAGCAGTTCTTC	CASSLAGLAGGSNEQFF
-	TRBV18	-	13	TRBJ2-4	TGTGCCAGCTCACCGCGGACACGGGACATTCAGTACTTC	CASSPRTRDIQYF
-	TRBV4-3	-	15	TRBJ1-1	TGCGCCAGCAGCCCCACGGGCGGGGCGAACACTGAAGCTTTCTTT	CASSPTGGANTEAFF
-	TRBV27	-	13	TRBJ1-6	TGTGCCAGCAGTACCAGGGATTATTCACCCCTCCACTTT	CASSTRDYSPLHF